A selection of T cell receptor beta chains follows, all from one sample in a study of spatial heterogeneity in lung cancer. Using its own MiXCR run on the 5' RACE reads, TCRdb lists one record per CDR3 protein. This sample carries about 3,800 distinct CDR3 sequences, 7% to 10% of them seen once, and the ten largest clones take approximately 56%. The sample in question was PBMCs, obtained at surgery. The receptor set was obtained from a female donor with early-stage non-small cell lung cancer. Each CDR3 is given with its conserved first and last residue. A D gene is named only where the DNA matches it firmly. Rows give clone size only sometimes, using once, few, many, or a class for an expanded clone.

>NA|TRBV30|TRBJ2-7|many
CAWSVGRARGEQYF
TGTGCCTGGAGTGTAGGCAGGGCTCGAGGAGAGCAGTACTTC
>NA|TRBV5-1|TRBJ2-5|many
CASSLRTVQETQYF
TGCGCCAGCAGCTTGAGGACGGTGCAAGAGACCCAGTACTTC
>NA|TRBV7-9|TRBJ2-5|many
CASSPGLYGKETQYF
TGTGCCAGCAGCCCCGGGCTCTACGGAAAAGAGACCCAGTACTTC
>NA|TRBV7-2|TRBJ2-3|many
CASSLDGSADTQYF
TGTGCCAGCAGCTTAGACGGTAGCGCAGATACGCAGTATTTT
>NA|TRBV7-2|TRBJ2-2|many
CASSFTGTTGELFF
TGTGCCAGCAGCTTCACAGGGACCACCGGGGAGCTGTTTTTT
>NA|TRBV13|TRBJ2-5|many
CASSPPQGGETQYF
TGTGCCAGCAGCCCCCCCCAGGGGGGAGAGACCCAGTACTTC
>TRBD1|TRBV7-2|TRBJ1-5|many
CASSWTGTAYSNQPQHF
TGTGCCAGCAGCTGGACCGGGACAGCCTATAGCAATCAGCCCCAGCATTTT
>NA|TRBV29-1|TRBJ2-7|many
CSVRDTPYEQYF
TGCAGCGTCCGGGACACCCCCTACGAGCAGTACTTC
>NA|TRBV6-1|TRBJ1-1|NA
CASSEEGRYTEAFF
TGTGCCAGCAGTGAAGAAGGCAGATACACTGAAGCTTTCTTT
>NA|TRBV9|TRBJ2-2|medium-sized
CASSDGPTEGLTGELFF
TGTGCCAGCAGCGACGGCCCCACTGAAGGACTCACCGGGGAGCTGTTTTTT
>TRBD1|TRBV5-1|TRBJ2-4|many
CASSWGTGKNIQYF
TGCGCCAGCAGCTGGGGGACAGGGAAAAACATTCAGTACTTC
>TRBD2|TRBV6-2/TRBV6-3|TRBJ2-7|NA
CASRAAGGRSYEQYF
TGTGCCAGCAGGGCCGCGGGGGGTCGCTCCTACGAGCAGTACTTC
>NA|TRBV19|TRBJ1-4|many
CASSRQNNEKLFF
TGTGCCAGTAGTAGGCAGAATAATGAAAAACTGTTTTTT
>NA|TRBV25-1|TRBJ1-6|medium-sized
CASSALGGGNSPLHF
TGTGCCAGCAGTGCCCTCGGGGGGGGTAATTCACCCCTCCACTTT
>NA|TRBV24-1|TRBJ2-3|medium-sized
CATSDPSTGTDTQYF
TGTGCCACCAGTGACCCTTCGACGGGCACAGATACGCAGTATTTT
>TRBD2|TRBV6-2/TRBV6-3|TRBJ2-1|many
CASTPERGFGNEQFF
TGTGCCAGCACTCCGGAGCGGGGGTTTGGGAATGAGCAGTTCTTC
>TRBD2|TRBV4-2|TRBJ2-2|medium-sized
CASSQDLAGAPPGELFF
TGTGCCAGCAGCCAAGATCTAGCGGGGGCCCCCCCCGGGGAGCTGTTTTTT
>NA|TRBV7-9|TRBJ2-5|many
CASSLFSAGIWETQYF
TGTGCCAGCAGCTTATTCTCCGCGGGAATATGGGAGACCCAGTACTTC
>NA|TRBV7-8|TRBJ2-5|NA
CASSFVPGLGQETQYF
TGTGCCAGCAGCTTTGTCCCGGGCCTAGGTCAAGAGACCCAGTACTTC
>NA|TRBV6-2/TRBV6-3|TRBJ2-5|medium-sized
CASKRPKETQYF
TGTGCCAGCAAGCGGCCTAAAGAGACCCAGTACTTC
>NA|TRBV5-6|TRBJ1-5|medium-sized
CASSLEGSQPQHF
TGTGCCAGCAGCTTGGAGGGGAGTCAGCCCCAGCATTTT
>NA|TRBV11-3|TRBJ2-2|medium-sized
CASSLWGGSNTGELFF
TGTGCCAGCAGCTTATGGGGCGGGTCGAACACCGGGGAGCTGTTTTTT
>TRBD2|TRBV20-1|TRBJ2-3|many
CSARPLTSGGTDTQYF
TGCAGTGCTAGACCTCTGACTAGCGGGGGCACAGATACGCAGTATTTT
>TRBD1|TRBV18|TRBJ1-1|once
CASSRDRGSTEAFF
TGTGCCAGCTCACGAGACAGGGGAAGCACTGAAGCTTTCTTT
>NA|TRBV23-1|TRBJ2-1|many
CASSRIRDPDEQFF
TGCGCCAGCAGTCGGATCCGGGACCCGGATGAGCAGTTCTTC
>TRBD2|TRBV5-5|TRBJ2-3|many
CASSSTLIAGATDTQYF
TGTGCCAGCAGCTCCACGCTTATAGCGGGGGCCACAGATACGCAGTATTTT
>NA|TRBV2|TRBJ1-5|many
CASRSTGNQPQHF
TGTGCCAGCAGGTCTACCGGCAATCAGCCCCAGCATTTT
>NA|TRBV14|TRBJ2-5|medium-sized
CASSPLSQRQETQYF
TGTGCCAGCAGCCCCCTCAGCCAGCGCCAAGAGACCCAGTACTTC
>TRBD1|TRBV20-1|TRBJ1-3|many
CSVGGQTRTYSGNTIYF
TGCAGTGTCGGGGGACAGACTAGGACTTACTCTGGAAACACCATATATTTT
>NA|TRBV7-2|TRBJ1-1|many
CASSLNTEAFF
TGTGCCAGCAGCTTGAACACTGAAGCTTTCTTT
>NA|TRBV4-3|TRBJ2-5|many
CASSQDAGVPLKETQYF
TGCGCCAGCAGCCAAGATGCTGGGGTCCCTTTAAAAGAGACCCAGTACTTC
>TRBD1|TRBV12-3/TRBV12-4|TRBJ2-6|medium-sized
CASKPGTGISGANVLTF
TGTGCCAGCAAGCCCGGGACAGGGATCTCTGGGGCCAACGTCCTGACTTTC
>TRBD1|TRBV19|TRBJ1-6|many
CASKLSAGGMNSPLHF
TGTGCCAGTAAATTATCGGCAGGGGGCATGAATTCACCCCTCCACTTT
>NA|TRBV7-2|TRBJ2-2|medium-sized
CASSAGAQIGELFF
TGTGCCAGCAGCGCGGGGGCCCAAATCGGGGAGCTGTTTTTT
>TRBD1|TRBV4-3|TRBJ2-3|many
CASSPGQGTDTQYF
TGCGCCAGCAGCCCCGGACAGGGGACAGATACGCAGTATTTT
>NA|TRBV6-2/TRBV6-3|TRBJ2-2|many
CASSYRKGEPNTGELFF
TGTGCCAGCAGTTATCGCAAAGGGGAACCGAACACCGGGGAGCTGTTTTTT
>NA|TRBV14|TRBJ2-1|many
CASSPDSYNEQFF
TGTGCCAGCAGCCCGGACTCTTACAATGAGCAGTTCTTC
>TRBD1|TRBV6-2/TRBV6-3|TRBJ1-1|many
CASSYSSTAGGRAFF
TGTGCCAGCAGTTACTCGAGTACCGCAGGGGGCAGGGCTTTCTTT
>NA|TRBV20-1|TRBJ2-1|NA
CSAREGLGYNEQFF
TGCAGTGCTAGAGAAGGGCTTGGGTACAATGAGCAGTTCTTC
>TRBD2|TRBV4-1|TRBJ2-3|many
CASSQDRDSGGSTTDTQYF
TGCGCCAGCAGCCAAGATCGTGATAGCGGGGGGTCCACCACAGATACGCAGTATTTT
>TRBD1|TRBV4-3|TRBJ2-2|many
CASSLTADRVTGELFF
TGCGCCAGCAGCCTAACTGCGGACAGGGTTACCGGGGAGCTGTTTTTT
>NA|TRBV9|TRBJ1-1|many
CASSVGTLPMNTEAFF
TGTGCCAGCAGCGTAGGAACATTGCCCATGAACACTGAAGCTTTCTTT
>NA|TRBV18|TRBJ2-2|few
CASSQQASTGELFF
TGTGCCAGCTCACAACAGGCCAGCACCGGGGAGCTGTTTTTT
>NA|TRBV5-8|TRBJ2-7|many
CASSLGSRGYSEQYF
TGTGCCAGCAGCTTGGGCAGCAGGGGATATTCCGAGCAGTACTTC
>NA|TRBV4-2|TRBJ1-6|medium-sized
CASSQEERLPPLHF
TGTGCCAGCAGCCAAGAAGAAAGGCTTCCACCCCTCCACTTT
>NA|TRBV7-2|TRBJ2-7|many
CASSLGSASQHF
TGTGCCAGCAGCTTAGGGTCGGCCAGTCAGCACTTC
>TRBD2|TRBV20-1|TRBJ2-1|many
CSARDSSGGEVEQFF
TGCAGTGCTAGAGATTCTAGCGGGGGGGAGGTTGAGCAGTTCTTC
>TRBD1|TRBV30|TRBJ1-2|medium-sized
CACPGQGDNGYTF
TGTGCCTGCCCGGGACAGGGGGATAATGGCTACACCTTC
>NA|TRBV27|TRBJ2-7|many
CASSLSDHWPDEQYF
TGTGCCAGCAGTTTATCCGATCATTGGCCGGACGAGCAGTACTTC
>TRBD1|TRBV7-2|TRBJ1-2|many
CASSSRTGGIGGYTF
TGTGCCAGCAGCTCTCGGACAGGGGGCATCGGTGGCTACACCTTC
>NA|TRBV30|TRBJ2-5|large
CAWSQYQETQYF
TGTGCCTGGAGTCAGTACCAAGAGACCCAGTACTTC
>TRBD1|TRBV12-3/TRBV12-4|TRBJ2-7|medium-sized
CASSLDFGTGTYEQYF
TGTGCCAGCAGTTTAGATTTTGGGACAGGGACGTACGAGCAGTACTTC